These 18 T cell receptor beta chains share one sample of origin, sequenced in a study of cytomegalovirus exposure and HLA in healthy donors. PCR amplification relied on 60 Vbeta primers (plus 13 Jbeta primers). Libraries were prepared by immunoSEQ multiplex PCR; TCRdb keeps only in-frame clonotypes and omits some of them. The sample holds some 130,000 clones, approximately 79% seen once. Sample: PBMCs. The receptors derive from a middle-aged man in good health and CMV-seropositive.

This rearrangement joins TRBV11-2 to TRBJ2-7; 7 positions match TRBD1. The V gene's germline CDR1 is SGHAT and CDR2 FQNNGV. After removal of 3 bases from V and 4 bases from J, the junction contained 9 bases not matched to a gene. This CDR3 contains 15 residues. The CDR3 sequence is CASSFGAGGQYEQYF. The CDR3 DNA reads as TGTGCCAGCAGCTTCGGGGCAGGGGGACAGTACGAGCAGTACTTC.

The gene calls are TRBV11-2 and TRBJ2-7; a possible D gene is TRBD1 (5 bases). The V end lost 4 bases, the J end lost 1 base, and 8 bases lay between the germline ends. The CDR3 totals 13 residues. From germline, CDR1 is SGHAT and CDR2 FQNNGV. Written as DNA, the CDR3 is TGTGCCAGCAGCTCGACAGTGTCCTACGAGCAGTACTTC. Protein sequence: CASSSTVSYEQYF.

This CDR3 is CASSQVPSGRLRDEQYF. The CDR3 nucleotides are TGTGCCAGCAGCCAAGTTCCTAGCGGTAGACTCAGGGACGAGCAGTACTTC. This chain links TRBV14 with TRBJ2-7; 7 nucleotides agree with TRBD2. The V gene end was trimmed by 1 base and the J gene end by 5 bases; junction bases not matched to a gene: 14. CDR1 and CDR2 (germline): SGHDN, FVKESK. This CDR3 has 17 residues.

The V and J genes are TRBV28 and TRBJ2-1; 9 nucleotides match TRBD2. Per germline, CDR1 MDHEN and CDR2 SYDVKM. This CDR3 is built from 16 residues. The V segment lost 3 bases and the J segment 3 bases; nucleotides outside the gene matches: 6. CDR3 loop: CASSFLSGRSYNEQFF. Here the CDR3 DNA reads TGTGCCAGCAGTTTCCTTAGCGGGAGAAGCTACAATGAGCAGTTCTTC.

V is TRBV30 and J is TRBJ2-6; D possibly corresponds to TRBD2 (5 bases). V lost 4 bases, J lost 8 bases, and 9 bases lay in between. Germline loops: CDR1 GTSNPN, CDR2 SVGIG (reference sequence). The CDR3 totals 12 residues. The CDR3 region has the DNA TGTGCCTGGACCCCGGGAACCAACGTCCTGACTTTC. Encoded protein: CAWTPGTNVLTF.

The rearrangement joins TRBV7-7 to TRBJ1-3, with D perhaps TRBD1 (5 bases). This CDR3 has 13 amino acids. Germline CDR1 is SSHAT and CDR2 is FNYEAQ (reference sequence). Deletions cut 5 bases from V and 9 bases from J, with 14 bases between. The CDR3 bases are TGTGCCAGCAGCCCCGGACGCGGGGGCACCATATATTTT. Amino acids: CASSPGRGGTIYF.

This clone was detected a few times. The chain carries TRBV28 and TRBJ2-3; 7 nucleotides line up with TRBD1. The CDR3 loop spans 17 amino acids. Germline CDR1 MDHEN, CDR2 SYDVKM. The V and J ends lost 6 bases and 2 bases, in that order; junction bases with no gene match: 14. The CDR3 sequence is CASRNLDRPYLTDTQYF. The CDR3 bases are TGTGCCAGCAGGAATTTGGACAGGCCGTACCTCACAGATACGCAGTATTTT.

V and J are TRBV6-8 and TRBJ1-1; 8 nucleotides match TRBD1. CDR1 is MNHGY and CDR2 is SAAAGT in the germline V gene. The V segment lost 4 bases and the J segment 0 bases; nucleotides outside the gene matches: 4. There are 15 residues in the CDR3. The CDR3 coding sequence is TGTGCCAGCAGTTTAACAGGGGGTTTGAACACTGAAGCTTTCTTT. This sequence encodes CASSLTGGLNTEAFF.

The rearrangement joins TRBV11-2 to TRBJ2-7, with D maybe TRBD2 (6 bases). The CDR3 consists of 15 residues. The ends were cut back, 5 bases at V and 2 bases at J, with 16 bases in the middle. Germline-derived CDR1 and CDR2 are SGHAT and FQNNGV. The CDR3 protein is CASSPGTSRPYEQYF. CDR3 in DNA: TGTGCCAGCAGCCCGGGGACTTCACGGCCCTACGAGCAGTACTTC.

There are a few counts of this clone. This chain connects TRBV10-3 to TRBJ2-5, with TRBD2 matching over 10 bases. The CDR3 spans 12 residues. With 10 bases clipped from V and 4 bases from J, the junction kept 3 bases outside the gene matches. The germline V gene encodes CDR1 ENHRY and CDR2 SYGVKD. CDR3 nucleotides: TGTGCCACCTTAGCGGGAGGAGAGACCCAGTACTTC. This encodes CATLAGGETQYF.

Turning to this clone: Sequence at one end of the junction differs from germline and may be a read error. J is TRBJ2-3 and V is TRBV7-9; D gene ambiguous. The germline V gene has CDR1 SEHNR and CDR2 FQNEAQ (reference sequence). The CDR3 loop spans 12 amino acids. As DNA, the CDR3 is TGTTCCAGCAGCTTAGTCCGGGATACGCAGTATTTT. Its protein is CSSSLVRDTQYF.

J is TRBJ1-4 and V is TRBV10-3, with TRBD1 matching over 10 bases. J was trimmed by 3 bases and V by 0 bases; bases with no gene match: 4. The CDR3 runs 17 residues. CDR1 is ENHRY, CDR2 SYGVKD, per germline. The CDR3 nucleotides read TGTGCCATCAGTGAGTCGGACAGGGGGAGAGCTAATGAAAAACTGTTTTTT. It yields the protein CAISESDRGRANEKLFF.

The genes are TRBV28 and TRBJ1-1; 10 positions agree with TRBD1. This CDR3 spans 14 amino acids. V lost 6 bases to trimming and J lost 5 bases; unmatched junction nucleotides: 6. Germline CDR1 is MDHEN and CDR2 is SYDVKM. CDR3 amino acids: CASSSGQGLTEAFF. The CDR3 DNA is TGTGCCAGCAGCTCGGGACAGGGGCTGACTGAAGCTTTCTTT.

The chain carries TRBV7-9 and TRBJ1-1; tentative D call: TRBD1 (6 bases). Germline V gene sequence: CDR1 SEHNR, CDR2 FQNEAQ (reference sequence). The CDR3 runs 16 residues. V lost 1 base, J lost 5 bases, and 17 bases lay in between. The CDR3, as DNA: TGTGCCAGCAGCTTAGAGATTGGCAGGGGTTGGACTGAAGCTTTCTTT. This codes for CASSLEIGRGWTEAFF.

The chain links TRBV7-2 to TRBJ1-5; the D is unclear. Looked up from germline, CDR1 is SGHTA and CDR2 is FQGNSA. V lost 1 base to trimming and J lost 5 bases, with 9 bases between them. The CDR3 sequence is 14 residues long. The CDR3, as DNA: TGTGCCAGCAGCTTAGTCGGGGTGGATCAGCCCCAGCATTTT. Its protein is CASSLVGVDQPQHF. The variable domain in full, completed from reference TRBV7-2 and TRBJ1-5, reads GAGVSQSPSNKVTEKGKDVELRCDPISGHTALYWYRQSLGQGLEFLIYFQGNSAPDKSGLPSDRFSAERTGGSVSTLTIQRTQQEDSAVYLCASSLVGVDQPQHFGDGTRLSIL.

The count of this clone is one. The rearrangement uses TRBV13 and TRBJ2-5; 10 bases align to TRBD2. The J call may be faulty, since TRBJ2-7 better matches the DNA end. Germline-derived CDR1 and CDR2 are PRHDT and FYEKMQ (reference sequence). The CDR3 totals 15 residues. CDR3 nucleotides: TGTGCCAGCAGCCGGAGGCCTAGCGGGAGCGACGAGCAGTACTTC. Its protein is CASSRRPSGSDEQYF.

The V and J genes are TRBV15 and TRBJ1-2; TRBD1 aligns across 7 bases. The CDR3 totals 13 residues. V shed 0 bases, J shed 13 bases, and the junction held 8 bases outside the gene matches. The V gene's germline CDR1 is LNHNV and CDR2 YYDKDF (reference sequence). CDR3: CATSRDGGQSSTF. The CDR3 DNA reads as TGTGCCACCAGCAGAGATGGGGGACAGTCTTCCACCTTC.

V and J are TRBV5-1 and TRBJ1-1; 9 bases fit TRBD1. The germline V gene encodes CDR1 SGHRS and CDR2 YFSETQ. CDR3 length: 14 amino acids. V dropped 2 bases and J dropped 6; count of bases not matched to a gene: 5. The CDR3 DNA reads as TGCGCCAGCAGCTTAGGGACAGGGTGGGCTGAAGCTTTCTTT. It is translated as CASSLGTGWAEAFF. The full variable domain, with the rest looked up from reference TRBV5-1 and TRBJ1-1, is KAGVTQTPRYLIKTRGQQVTLSCSPISGHRSVSWYQQTPGQGLQFLFEYFSETQRNKGNFPGRFSGRQFSNSRSEMNVSTLELGDSALYLCASSLGTGWAEAFFGQGTRLTVV.